Each of the 18 T cell receptor beta chains below was sequenced from the same sample in a study of vaccination and CD4 T cells after COVID-19 (dated by TCRdb to the early 2020s). Which antigens these TCRs recognize remains unknown. Library prep was done by PCR. Sequencing instrument: Illumina iSeq 100. TCR sequencing of DNA from cultured CD4+ T cells used the Oncomine TCR Beta short-read assay at the Johns Hopkins FTIC core. The QIAamp micro DNA kit was used to extract genomic DNA from the cultured CD4+ T cells. TCRdb reprocessed the public reads (quality trimming at Q25 with fastp, clone calling with MiXCR) and kept in-frame beta chains. Each entry is one CDR3 protein sequence, shown with its most common DNA and genes. This sample is represented by fewer than 10,000 distinct CDR3 sequences; 35% of them were singletons. The ten largest account for 7% to 10% of the sample. The treatment or condition label, read with the paper, signifies: approximately nine-day PBMC culture with coronavirus spike peptide pools or control peptides (ViraFEST assay). CD4+ T cells from unexposed donors were collected before the COVID-19 pandemic (2011-2018).

The sequenced sample was CD4+ T cells from blood, cultured in vitro. These receptors originate from a human donor in good health.

The chain recombines TRBV6-2 or TRBV6-3 with TRBJ1-1; D not resolved. The CDR3 contains 16 residues. Germline loops: CDR1 MNHEY, CDR2 SVGEGT. Trimming stripped 4 bases from V and 0 bases from J, with 15 bases between. This chain's CDR3 is CASSLLRGRMNTEAFF. The DNA of the CDR3 is TGTGCCAGCAGTTTACTCCGAGGGCGAATGAACACTGAAGCTTTCTTT.

The chain links TRBV20-1 to TRBJ2-1; TRBD2 aligns across 13 bases. CDR1 is DFQATT, CDR2 SNEGSKA, per germline (reference sequence). This CDR3 is built from 14 residues. J lost 5 bases, V lost 3 bases, and 1 base had no gene match. The DNA of the CDR3 is TGCAGTGCTAGGGGACTAGCGGGGAACAATGAGCAGTTCTTC. Protein sequence: CSARGLAGNNEQFF.

This clonotype was seen only a few times. This chain links TRBV19 with TRBJ2-7; 11 nucleotides match TRBD1. The CDR3 runs to 14 residues. J was trimmed by 4 bases and V by 5 bases; bases with no gene match: 4. From germline, CDR1 is LNHDA and CDR2 SQIVND (reference sequence). The CDR3 here is CASSGGQGVYEQYF. CDR3 coding DNA: TGTGCCAGTAGTGGGGGACAGGGGGTGTACGAGCAGTACTTC. Full variable domain (outside the CDR3, taken from reference TRBV19 and TRBJ2-7): DGGITQSPKYLFRKEGQNVTLSCEQNLNHDAMYWYRQDPGQGLRLIYYSQIVNDFQKGDIAEGYSVSREKKESFPLTVTSAQKNPTAFYLCASSGGQGVYEQYFGPGTRLTVT.

The chain recombines TRBV20-1 with TRBJ2-2, with D tentatively TRBD2 (5 bases). The CDR3 is made up of 13 amino acids. Trimming shortened V by 3 bases and J by 7 bases, and 12 bases separated the two germline ends. Germline V gene data show CDR1 as DFQATT and CDR2 as SNEGSKA (reference sequence). The CDR3 nucleotides are TGCAGTGCTAGTCCCGGACGGGACGGGGAGCTGTTTTTT. This sequence encodes CSASPGRDGELFF.

The chain joins TRBV20-1 to TRBJ2-2, with TRBD1 identical over 12 bases. The CDR3 length is 16 residues. Germline-derived CDR1 and CDR2 are DFQATT and SNEGSKA (reference sequence). V shed 6 bases, J shed 3 bases, and the junction held 8 bases outside the gene matches. DNA of the CDR3: TGCAGTGCCTGGGACAGGGGGCTTCTCCACACCGGGGAGCTGTTTTTT. Its translation: CSAWDRGLLHTGELFF.

This clonotype has more than one count but fewer than ten. A junction boundary mismatches the germline segment, possibly from a read error. This chain joins TRBV7-4 and TRBJ1-1; D is possibly TRBD1 (6 bases). Germline CDR1 SGHVT, CDR2 SQSDAQ. The CDR3 is 16 amino acids. CDR3 sequence: CASSVAGQGLVTEAFF. DNA for the CDR3: TGTGCCAGCAGCGTAGCTGGTCAGGGGTTAGTCACTGAAGCTTTCTTT.

This chain connects TRBV20-1 to TRBJ1-1; tentatively, D is TRBD1 (5 bases). Germline V lookup: CDR1 DFQATT, CDR2 SNEGSKA (reference sequence). The CDR3 sequence is 13 residues long. Trimming took 2 bases from V and 4 from J, leaving 11 bases between them. The CDR3: CSARPSGVTEAFF. The CDR3 bases are TGCAGTGCTAGACCCTCGGGGGTCACTGAAGCTTTCTTT.

J is TRBJ2-5 and V is TRBV7-2; 10 bases align to TRBD2. Per germline, CDR1 SGHTA and CDR2 FQGNSA. V trimming: 3 bases; J trimming: 5 bases; junction bases outside the gene matches: 6. The length of the CDR3 is 15 residues. The CDR3 region has the DNA TGTGCCAGCAGCTTTTCTAGCGGGAGTGAGGAGACCCAGTACTTC. This encodes CASSFSSGSEETQYF.

The chain is built from TRBV4-3 and TRBJ1-2; D call uncertain. Trimming took off 0 bases at V and 5 bases at J, with 13 bases between the two ends. Germline-derived CDR1 and CDR2 are LGHNA and YSLEER. This CDR3 has 15 residues. This CDR3 reads CASSQEAGLGYGYTF. The CDR3 nucleotides are TGCGCCAGCAGCCAAGAGGCGGGATTGGGATATGGCTACACCTTC.

The chain combines TRBV28 with TRBJ1-2; D gene unclear. CDR1 is MDHEN, CDR2 SYDVKM, per germline. This CDR3 contains 15 residues. V was clipped by 3 bases and J by 4 bases, with 15 bases between them. CDR3 amino acids: CASSLTREGGYGYTF. CDR3 DNA sequence: TGTGCCAGCAGTTTGACCCGAGAGGGAGGCTATGGCTACACCTTC.

This clonotype was seen only a few times. This rearrangement joins TRBV15 to TRBJ2-1, with D perhaps assigned TRBD1 or TRBD2 (6 bases each). CDR3 size: 13 residues. Germline V gene sequence: CDR1 LNHNV, CDR2 YYDKDF (reference sequence). Trimming took off 0 bases at V and 12 bases at J, with 12 bases between the two ends. The CDR3 protein is CATSRDHGGGQFF. The CDR3 nucleotides are TGTGCCACCAGCAGAGATCACGGGGGCGGGCAGTTCTTC.

The genes are TRBV6-1 and TRBJ2-7, with TRBD1 matching 11 bases. The CDR3 totals 14 residues. Germline-derived CDR1 and CDR2 are MNHNS and SASEGT. V trimming: 7 bases; J trimming: 6 bases; junction bases outside the gene matches: 8. CDR3 nucleotide sequence: TGTGCCAGCATTTTACCTGGGACAGGGGGCGAGCAGTACTTC. This encodes CASILPGTGGEQYF.

The V call is TRBV28, the J call TRBJ2-1; a weak D match, TRBD2 (5 bases). The germline V gene has CDR1 MDHEN and CDR2 SYDVKM. The CDR3 runs 17 residues. Trimming pared 3 bases from V and 6 bases from J, leaving 21 bases between. The CDR3 sequence is CASSFLSRAYGGNEQFF. The DNA of the CDR3 is TGTGCCAGCAGTTTCCTTTCCCGGGCGTACGGAGGCAATGAGCAGTTCTTC.

This chain links TRBV4-2 with TRBJ1-5, with D possibly TRBD1 on 5 matching bases. The germline V gene has CDR1 LGHNA and CDR2 YNFKEQ. CDR3 length equals 15 residues. V lost 0 bases and J 9 bases, leaving 15 bases between the germline ends. The CDR3 DNA reads TGTGCCAGCAGCCAAGAGGGAACCGGGGACTTGCCCCAGCATTTT. It translates to CASSQEGTGDLPQHF.

The chain has TRBV28 and TRBJ1-2; D ambiguous. CDR3 length: 11 amino acids. Germline values: CDR1 MDHEN, CDR2 SYDVKM. V lost 6 bases, J lost 8 bases, and 10 bases lay in between. In DNA form, the CDR3 reads TGTGCCAGCAGACCGGGCCGAGGCTACACCTTC. Translated: CASRPGRGYTF.

The table lists this clonotype with a few counts. The chain links TRBV20-1 to TRBJ2-3; D remains ambiguous. V was clipped by 6 bases and J by 4 bases, with 14 bases between them. This CDR3 contains 13 residues. The V gene's germline CDR1 is DFQATT and CDR2 SNEGSKA (reference sequence). The CDR3 DNA sequence: TGCAGTGCCCCAAGAGGAATGGCAGATACGCAGTATTTT. Translating gives CSAPRGMADTQYF.

This clonotype has just a few counts. The chain is built from TRBV29-1 and TRBJ1-1; 9 nucleotides agree with TRBD1. The CDR3 totals 13 residues. Germline CDR1 is SQVTM and CDR2 is ANQGSEA. The junction had 5 bases not matched to a gene; V was cut back by 5 bases and J by 4 bases. CDR3 in amino acids: CSVSGQGSTEAFF. The CDR3 DNA reads TGCAGCGTTTCCGGACAGGGGTCCACTGAAGCTTTCTTT.

The chain carries TRBV20-1 and TRBJ2-7; TRBD1 matches at 7 bases. CDR3 length: 16 amino acids. J was trimmed by 2 bases and V by 2 bases; bases with no gene match: 12. CDR1 and CDR2 from the germline V gene are DFQATT and SNEGSKA (reference sequence). CDR3 amino acids: CSARQPRDSETYEQYF. CDR3 nucleotide sequence: TGCAGTGCTAGACAGCCCCGGGACAGTGAGACCTACGAGCAGTACTTC.